The clone carrying this T cell receptor (beta chain) turned up a few times. The authors prepared the TCRbeta library with unique molecular identifiers. TCRdb reprocessed the PCR reads via MiXCR and lists one record per CDR3 protein. The sample lists hundreds of thousands of distinct CDR3 sequences, over 10% seen once, with about 0.77% in the top ten. These data are taken from a study of T-cell reconstitution after alpha-beta-depleted transplantation in children. The material was PBMCs, obtained before TCRalphabeta/CD19-depleted stem cell transplant. This clonotype originated in a girl between 2 and 10 years old with congenital amegakaryocytic thrombocytopenia, due to receive a stem cell transplant.

The CDR3 protein is CSAAGLVGETQYF. The CDR3 DNA reads TGCAGTGCCGCTGGACTAGTAGGGGAGACCCAGTACTTC. The chain has TRBV20-1 and TRBJ2-5, with 7 bases matching TRBD2. Looked up from germline, CDR1 is DFQATT and CDR2 is SNEGSKA (reference sequence). The CDR3 is 13 residues long. The junction had 9 bases not matched to a gene; V was cut back by 6 bases and J by 5 bases.